This T cell receptor (beta chain) comes out of a study of shared clonotypes between healthy human individuals. Execution of the assay was at deep level. Repertoires were generated with immunoSEQ multiplex PCR, while TCRdb's copy carries only in-frame clones and drops some. Here the sample spans a few million clones, 93% being singletons. Donation came from healthy HIV-negative adults that had no recent acute infections or vaccinations. Researchers partitioned CD4+ cells into CD45RA+ naive and CD45RA-negative memory subsets. Germline-derived CDR1 and CDR2 are SGHRS and YFSETQ. The CDR3 has 16 residues. V lost 0 bases and J lost 6, with 16 bases in between.

The receptor was isolated from a man aged 18 to 29 in good health. Some clones in this sample may be carry-over from other donors' samples. The chain combines TRBV5-1 with TRBJ2-1; D unresolved. Material for sequencing was naive CD4+ T cells from PBMCs. Subset: CD45RA+ positively selected. The CDR3 DNA follows: TGCGCCAGCAGCTTGGCAGTCTACTATGCCACCAATGAGCAGTTCTTC. As protein: CASSLAVYYATNEQFF.